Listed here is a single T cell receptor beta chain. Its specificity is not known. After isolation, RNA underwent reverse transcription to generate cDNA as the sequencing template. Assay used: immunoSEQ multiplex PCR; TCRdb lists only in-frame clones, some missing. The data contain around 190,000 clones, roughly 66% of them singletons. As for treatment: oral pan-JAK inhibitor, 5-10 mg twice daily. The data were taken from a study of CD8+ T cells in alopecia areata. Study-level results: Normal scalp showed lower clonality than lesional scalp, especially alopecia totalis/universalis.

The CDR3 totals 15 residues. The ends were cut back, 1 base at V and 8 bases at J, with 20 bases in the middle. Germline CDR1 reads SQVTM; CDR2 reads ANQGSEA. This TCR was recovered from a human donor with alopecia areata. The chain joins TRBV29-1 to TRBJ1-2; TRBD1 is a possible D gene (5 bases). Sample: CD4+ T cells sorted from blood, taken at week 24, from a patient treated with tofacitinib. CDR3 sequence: CSVEAGLKLREGYTF. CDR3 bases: TGCAGCGTTGAAGCAGGTTTAAAGCTCAGGGAGGGCTACACCTTC.